This section outlines one T cell receptor (beta chain) sequence together with its context. Methods used by the authors: Estimates of nucleated cell counts were drawn from the amplification of reference gene primers. The data were produced by immunoSEQ multiplex PCR, yet TCRdb's version contains in-frame clones alone and is incomplete. V, J and clone size were drawn from that table, and D and trimming were deduced from the DNA. The repertoire holds some 200,000 clones, with approximately 80% as singletons. This sample was included in a study of blood T cell repertoires in COVID-19. For the study at large: Samples came from the United States, Italy and Spain, spanning acute and convalescent COVID-19. The cDNA or gDNA used as material had been derived from T cells, B-cell-depleted T cells, or PBMCs.

This clonotype originated in a woman aged 60-75 years who had recovered from COVID-19. Material for sequencing was peripheral blood.

The CDR3 DNA is TGTGCCAGCATGGGAGGACAGGGCCATACACCGAACACTGAAGCTTTCTTT. Amino acids: CASMGGQGHTPNTEAFF. The rearrangement links TRBV2 to TRBJ1-1, with 8 bases matching TRBD1. J gave up 1 base and V 7 bases, and 14 bases lay outside the gene matches. Germline V CDR1 and CDR2: SNHLY, FYNNEI. The CDR3 extends over 17 amino acids.